These T cell receptor beta chains were read from a single sample in a study of blood T cells in healthy people across ages. TCRdb recomputed calls from the 5' RACE reads with MiXCR, one row per CDR3 protein. The top ten hold approximately 20% of the sample, which has hundreds of thousands of distinct CDR3 sequences, 40% to 50% seen once. Sample: blood. All receptors come from a man aged 60 to 69 in good health. CDR3s include the opening cysteine and the closing phenylalanine or tryptophan. A D gene is named only where the DNA matches it firmly. Clone size is not always given. Where it is, it says once, few, many or a class for expanded clones.

TGCGCCAGCAACAGGGTCCCAAACGAAAATGAGCAGTTCTTC	CASNRVPNENEQFF	TRBV4-1	TRBJ2-1	NA	NA
TGTGCCAGCTGGACTAGCGGGGTATCCTACGAGCAGTACTTC	CASWTSGVSYEQYF	TRBV6-5	TRBJ2-7	TRBD2	NA
TGTGCCAGCAGCGTTACCGGAGGGGAGTACAATGAGCAGTTCTTC	CASSVTGGEYNEQFF	TRBV6-1	TRBJ2-1	NA	NA
TGTGCCAGCTCACCGGTCCAATCCCCCCGTAGCACAGATACGCAGTATTTT	CASSPVQSPRSTDTQYF	TRBV18	TRBJ2-3	NA	NA
TGCAGTGCTAGAGATCTCGGGAGGGAACAGTTCTTC	CSARDLGREQFF	TRBV20-1	TRBJ2-1	TRBD2	NA
TGTGCCAGCAGTTTCGGAGTAGCGGGGAGTTACAATGAGCAGTTCTTC	CASSFGVAGSYNEQFF	TRBV27	TRBJ2-1	TRBD2	few
TGCAGTGCTAGATCACAGGCCCCTTACACAGATACGCAGTATTTT	CSARSQAPYTDTQYF	TRBV20-1	TRBJ2-3	NA	few
TGTGCCAGCAGCTTAGTGGTGCAGGGGGCGGTGGCCCAGTACTTC	CASSLVVQGAVAQYF	TRBV7-9	TRBJ2-5	TRBD1	many
TGTGCCAGCAGTGACAGGGGCGCGGACACAGATACGCAGTATTTT	CASSDRGADTDTQYF	TRBV6-2/TRBV6-3	TRBJ2-3	TRBD1	NA
TGTGCCAGCAGCCCCCACGGGACAGCCAATCAGGAGCAGTACTTC	CASSPHGTANQEQYF	TRBV6-2/TRBV6-3	TRBJ2-4	TRBD1	NA
TGTGCCAGCGCGAGCACAGGAAGATATGGCTACACCTTC	CASASTGRYGYTF	TRBV6-5	TRBJ1-2	NA	NA
TGTGCCAGCAGTTTCCGCGGTAATAACTACGAGCAGTACTTC	CASSFRGNNYEQYF	TRBV27	TRBJ2-7	NA	few
TGTGCCTGTTCCCCTTATGGAGTGGGTGAGCAGTACTTC	CACSPYGVGEQYF	TRBV30	TRBJ2-5	NA	once
TGTGCCAGCAGCTTGGTGGGACAGGGCTACTCTGGGGCCAACGTCCTGACTTTC	CASSLVGQGYSGANVLTF	TRBV5-6	TRBJ2-6	TRBD1	NA
TGTGCCAGCAGCTTGGTAGGACTAGCTTTGAATGAGCAGTTCTTC	CASSLVGLALNEQFF	TRBV5-5	TRBJ2-1	TRBD2	NA
TGCAGTGCTAGAGATGGGAGCAGGGGTGACGAGCAGTACTTC	CSARDGSRGDEQYF	TRBV20-1	TRBJ2-7	NA	NA
TGTGCCAGCATCATAGGGGCGGGGGCGTATGCGTCAGATACGCAGTATTTT	CASIIGAGAYASDTQYF	TRBV12-3/TRBV12-4	TRBJ2-3	NA	NA
TGTGCCAGCAGTTACGGGGGGGCAGGGCATCAGCCCCAGCATTTT	CASSYGGAGHQPQHF	TRBV6-6	TRBJ1-5	NA	NA
TGTGCCAGCAGTACCCGGACAGGGCCGTACACTGAAGCTTTCTTT	CASSTRTGPYTEAFF	TRBV28	TRBJ1-1	TRBD1	few
TGTGCCAGCAGCTCAACCGGGACAGATAATTCACCCCTCCACTTT	CASSSTGTDNSPLHF	TRBV7-2	TRBJ1-6	TRBD1	NA
TGCGCCAGCAGCACGTTGGGAGGGGAGACCCAGTACTTC	CASSTLGGETQYF	TRBV5-1	TRBJ2-5	TRBD2	NA
TGTGCCAGCAGTTACTCTTTTCCAGGGAGGCAAGCGGGGGGGCAAGATACGCAGTATTTT	CASSYSFPGRQAGGQDTQYF	TRBV6-5	TRBJ2-3	TRBD2	NA
TGCAGCGGCGCTTGGGGGGGGCTGAGGAATGAGCAGTTCTTC	CSGAWGGLRNEQFF	TRBV29-1	TRBJ2-1	NA	many
TGCGCCAGCAGCCAAGATATCACGGTGGTAGGGCGATTGGGCTACGAGCAGTACTTC	CASSQDITVVGRLGYEQYF	TRBV4-3	TRBJ2-7	NA	NA
TGTGCCAGCAGTAACGGTGGGGACTATGGCTACACCTTC	CASSNGGDYGYTF	TRBV2	TRBJ1-2	NA	NA
TGTGCCAGCCGGGACAGGGGGCTCTACGAGCAGTACTTC	CASRDRGLYEQYF	TRBV7-9	TRBJ2-7	TRBD1	NA
TGTGCCAGCAGAGATGCTGGGACAGGGGACAATGAGCAGTACTTC	CASRDAGTGDNEQYF	TRBV6-6	TRBJ2-7	TRBD1	NA
TGTGCCAGCAGCCCGAACACCGGGACAGGGGAGACCCAGTACTTC	CASSPNTGTGETQYF	TRBV7-9	TRBJ2-5	TRBD1	NA
TGCGCCAGCAACCCGGGGGACTTTCAAGAGACCCAGTACTTC	CASNPGDFQETQYF	TRBV5-1	TRBJ2-5	NA	NA
TGTGCCAGCAGCGAAGGACAGTCTTTCAGGGAAGCTTTCTTT	CASSEGQSFREAFF	TRBV3-1	TRBJ1-1	NA	NA
TGCAGTGCTCGGATCGGCAGCGGGGGCGCCTCCCCTACGCAGTATTTT	CSARIGSGGASPTQYF	TRBV20-1	TRBJ2-3	TRBD2	NA
TGTGCCAGCAGCAACATAGAGGGACCTTTTTTCATTCAGTACTTC	CASSNIEGPFFIQYF	TRBV11-2	TRBJ2-4	NA	NA
TGTGCCAGCAGTTCGAAAGGACAGCAGCCCTACAATGAGCAGTTCTTC	CASSSKGQQPYNEQFF	TRBV27	TRBJ2-1	NA	NA
TGTGCCAGCAAAAGGGACAGGGGCCGAGAGACCCAGTACTTC	CASKRDRGRETQYF	TRBV6-5	TRBJ2-5	TRBD1	NA
TGCGCCAGCCGGAGGGGGCATTACAGCCTAATTGCCTACGAGCAGTACTTC	CASRRGHYSLIAYEQYF	TRBV5-1	TRBJ2-7	NA	NA
TGCGCCAGCAGGAGGATAGACAACGGCCTACCTGAAGCTTTCTTT	CASRRIDNGLPEAFF	TRBV5-1	TRBJ1-1	NA	NA
TGTGCCAGCAGCCTTGAGGAACAAGGGGAGAATGAGCAGTACTTC	CASSLEEQGENEQYF	TRBV6-6	TRBJ2-5	NA	NA
TGTGCCACCCAGAGTAGGGAAAAGGGCTACACCTTC	CATQSREKGYTF	TRBV27	TRBJ1-2	NA	few
TGTGCCAGCACGGTTCACTACGAGCAGTACTTC	CASTVHYEQYF	TRBV13	TRBJ2-7	NA	once
TGTGCCAGCAGCTTGCTAGCGGGGGATGGGAATGAGCAGTTCTTC	CASSLLAGDGNEQFF	TRBV7-2	TRBJ2-1	TRBD2	few
TGCGCCAGCAGCCCAGGGTTATTAAATGAAGATACGCAGTATTTT	CASSPGLLNEDTQYF	TRBV5-1	TRBJ2-3	NA	few
TGCGCCAGCAGCCAAGATCCCAAACATTCTCTAGCGGCCTCCTACAATGAGCAGTTCTTC	CASSQDPKHSLAASYNEQFF	TRBV4-1	TRBJ2-1	TRBD2	NA
TGTGCCAGTAGAGCGGACAGGGGGGAGAATCAGCCCCAGCATTTT	CASRADRGENQPQHF	TRBV19	TRBJ1-5	TRBD1	few
TGTGCCAGCAGCTCACTCGAACGCGGGTATCCCTCTGAAGCTTTCTTT	CASSSLERGYPSEAFF	TRBV7-2	TRBJ1-1	NA	NA